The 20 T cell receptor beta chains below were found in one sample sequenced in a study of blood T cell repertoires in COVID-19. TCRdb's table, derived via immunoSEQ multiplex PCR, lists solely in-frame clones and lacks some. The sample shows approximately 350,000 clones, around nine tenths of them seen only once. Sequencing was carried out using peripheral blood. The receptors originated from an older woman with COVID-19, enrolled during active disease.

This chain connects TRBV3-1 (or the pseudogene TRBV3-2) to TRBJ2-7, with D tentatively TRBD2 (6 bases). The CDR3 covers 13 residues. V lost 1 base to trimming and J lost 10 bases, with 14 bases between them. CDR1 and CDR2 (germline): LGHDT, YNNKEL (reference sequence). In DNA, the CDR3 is TGTGCCAGCAGCCAAGCGTGGAGGGGATCCCAGTACTTC. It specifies CASSQAWRGSQYF.

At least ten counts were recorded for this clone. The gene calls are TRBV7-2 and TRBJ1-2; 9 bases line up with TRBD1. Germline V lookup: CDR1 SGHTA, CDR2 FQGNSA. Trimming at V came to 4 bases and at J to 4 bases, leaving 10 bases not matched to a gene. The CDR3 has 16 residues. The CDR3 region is CASSSDRGIVSYGYTF. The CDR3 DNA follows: TGTGCCAGCAGCTCGGACAGGGGAATCGTGAGCTATGGCTACACCTTC. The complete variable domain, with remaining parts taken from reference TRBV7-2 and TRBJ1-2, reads GAGVSQSPSNKVTEKGKDVELRCDPISGHTALYWYRQSLGQGLEFLIYFQGNSAPDKSGLPSDRFSAERTGGSVSTLTIQRTQQEDSAVYLCASSSDRGIVSYGYTFGSGTRLTVV.

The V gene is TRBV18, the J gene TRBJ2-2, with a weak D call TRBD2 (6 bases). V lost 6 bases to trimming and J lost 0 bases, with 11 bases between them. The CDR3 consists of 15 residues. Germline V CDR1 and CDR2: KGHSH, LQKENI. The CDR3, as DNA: TGTGCCAGCTCTCCCGGACTAACGAACACCGGGGAGCTGTTTTTT. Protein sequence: CASSPGLTNTGELFF.

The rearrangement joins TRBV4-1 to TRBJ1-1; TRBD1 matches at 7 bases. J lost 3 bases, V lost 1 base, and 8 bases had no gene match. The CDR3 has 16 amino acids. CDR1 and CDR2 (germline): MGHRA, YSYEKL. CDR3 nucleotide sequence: TGCGCCAGCAGCCAAGGGGACAGTTCGGGCGACACTGAAGCTTTCTTT. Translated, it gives CASSQGDSSGDTEAFF.

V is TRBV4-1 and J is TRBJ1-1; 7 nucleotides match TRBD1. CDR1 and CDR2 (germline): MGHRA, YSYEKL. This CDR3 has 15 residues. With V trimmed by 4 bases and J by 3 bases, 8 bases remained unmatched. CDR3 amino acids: CASSRSLGTDTEAFF. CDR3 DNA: TGCGCCAGCAGCCGGAGCCTAGGGACAGACACTGAAGCTTTCTTT.

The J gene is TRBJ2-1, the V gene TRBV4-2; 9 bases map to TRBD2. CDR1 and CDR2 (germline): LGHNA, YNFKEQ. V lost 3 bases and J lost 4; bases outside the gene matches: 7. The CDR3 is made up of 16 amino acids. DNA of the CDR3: TGTGCCAGCAGCCACGATAAGCGGGGGGCTTACAATGAGCAGTTCTTC. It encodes CASSHDKRGAYNEQFF.

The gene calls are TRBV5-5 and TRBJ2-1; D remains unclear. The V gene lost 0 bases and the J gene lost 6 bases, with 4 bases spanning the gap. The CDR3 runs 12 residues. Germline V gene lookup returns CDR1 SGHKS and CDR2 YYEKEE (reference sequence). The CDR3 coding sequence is TGTGCCAGCAGCTTGGGTCTCAATGAGCAGTTCTTC. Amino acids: CASSLGLNEQFF.

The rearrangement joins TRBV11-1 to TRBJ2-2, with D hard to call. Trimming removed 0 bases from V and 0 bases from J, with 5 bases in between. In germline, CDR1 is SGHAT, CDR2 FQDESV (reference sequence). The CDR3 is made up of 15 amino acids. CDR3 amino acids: CASSLAFANTGELFF. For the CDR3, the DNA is TGTGCCAGCAGCTTAGCCTTCGCGAACACCGGGGAGCTGTTTTTT. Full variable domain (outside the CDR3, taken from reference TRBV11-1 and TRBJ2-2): EAEVAQSPRYKITEKSQAVAFWCDPISGHATLYWYRQILGQGPELLVQFQDESVVDDSQLPKDRFSAERLKGVDSTLKIQPAELGDSAMYLCASSLAFANTGELFFGEGSRLTVL.

CDR3 sequence: CSGHRGDIQYF. The CDR3 DNA reads as TGCAGCGGTCACAGGGGGGACATTCAGTACTTC. J is TRBJ2-4 and V is TRBV29-1, with 8 bases aligning to TRBD1. Germline CDR1 and CDR2: SQVTM and ANQGSEA. This CDR3 is 11 amino acids long. The V gene end was trimmed by 7 bases and the J gene end by 8 bases; junction bases not matched to a gene: 4.

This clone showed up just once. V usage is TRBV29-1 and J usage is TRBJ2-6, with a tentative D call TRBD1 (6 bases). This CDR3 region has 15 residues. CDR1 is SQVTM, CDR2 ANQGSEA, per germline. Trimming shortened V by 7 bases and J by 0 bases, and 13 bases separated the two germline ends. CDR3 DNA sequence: TGCAGCGCGGGGCAGGACAGCTCTGGGGCCAACGTCCTGACTTTC. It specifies CSAGQDSSGANVLTF.

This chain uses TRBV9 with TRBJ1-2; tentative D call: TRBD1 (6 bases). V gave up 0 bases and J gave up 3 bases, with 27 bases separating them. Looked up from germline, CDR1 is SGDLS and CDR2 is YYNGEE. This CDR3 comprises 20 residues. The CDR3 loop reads CASSVADPQEDSPFDYGYTF. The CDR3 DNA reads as TGTGCCAGCAGCGTAGCTGACCCTCAAGAGGACAGCCCCTTTGACTATGGCTACACCTTC.

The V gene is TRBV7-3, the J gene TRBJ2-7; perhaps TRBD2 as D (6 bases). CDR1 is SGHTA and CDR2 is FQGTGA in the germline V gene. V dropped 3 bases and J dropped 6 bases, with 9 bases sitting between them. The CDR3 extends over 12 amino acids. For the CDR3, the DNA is TGTGCCAGCAGCTTGGGGGGTCGCGAGCAGTACTTC. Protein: CASSLGGREQYF.

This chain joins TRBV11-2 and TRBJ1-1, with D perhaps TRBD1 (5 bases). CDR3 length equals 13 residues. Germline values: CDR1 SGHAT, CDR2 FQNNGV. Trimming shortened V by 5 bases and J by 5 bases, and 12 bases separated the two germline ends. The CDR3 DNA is TGTGCCAGCAGCCCTCAGGGTTGGACTGAAGCTTTCTTT. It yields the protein CASSPQGWTEAFF. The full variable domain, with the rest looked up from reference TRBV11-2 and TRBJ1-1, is EAGVAQSPRYKIIEKRQSVAFWCNPISGHATLYWYQQILGQGPKLLIQFQNNGVVDDSQLPKDRFSAERLKGVDSTLKIQPAKLEDSAVYLCASSPQGWTEAFFGQGTRLTVV.

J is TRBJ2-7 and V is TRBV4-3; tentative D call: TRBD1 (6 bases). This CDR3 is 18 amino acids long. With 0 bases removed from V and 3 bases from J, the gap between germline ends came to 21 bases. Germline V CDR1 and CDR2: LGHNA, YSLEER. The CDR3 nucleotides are TGCGCCAGCAGCCAAGACGCCTTCGAGGGGACACTTTACTACGAGCAGTACTTC. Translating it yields CASSQDAFEGTLYYEQYF.

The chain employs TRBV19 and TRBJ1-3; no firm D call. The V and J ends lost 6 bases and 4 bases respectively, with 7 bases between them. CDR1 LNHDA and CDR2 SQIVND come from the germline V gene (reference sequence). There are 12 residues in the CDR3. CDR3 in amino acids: CASSLAGNTIYF. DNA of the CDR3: TGTGCCAGTAGCCTGGCAGGAAACACCATATATTTT.

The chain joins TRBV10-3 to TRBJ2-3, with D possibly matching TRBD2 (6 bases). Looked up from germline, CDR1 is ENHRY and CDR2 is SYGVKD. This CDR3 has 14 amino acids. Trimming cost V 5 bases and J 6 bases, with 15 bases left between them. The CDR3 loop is CAISTGTSEDTQYF. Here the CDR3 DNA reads TGTGCCATCAGTACCGGGACTTCCGAGGATACGCAGTATTTT.

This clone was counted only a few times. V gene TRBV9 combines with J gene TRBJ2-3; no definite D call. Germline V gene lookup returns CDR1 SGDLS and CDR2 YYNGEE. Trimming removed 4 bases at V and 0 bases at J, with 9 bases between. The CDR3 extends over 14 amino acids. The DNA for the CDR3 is TGTGCCAGCAGCCGCGGTGCGAGCACAGATACGCAGTATTTT. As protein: CASSRGASTDTQYF.

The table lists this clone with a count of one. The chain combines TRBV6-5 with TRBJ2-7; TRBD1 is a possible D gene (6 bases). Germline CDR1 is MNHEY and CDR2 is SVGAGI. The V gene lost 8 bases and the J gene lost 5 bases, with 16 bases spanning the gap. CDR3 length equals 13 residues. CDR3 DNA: TGTGCCAGCGGAAAAACAGGGTTCGACGAGCAGTACTTC. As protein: CASGKTGFDEQYF.

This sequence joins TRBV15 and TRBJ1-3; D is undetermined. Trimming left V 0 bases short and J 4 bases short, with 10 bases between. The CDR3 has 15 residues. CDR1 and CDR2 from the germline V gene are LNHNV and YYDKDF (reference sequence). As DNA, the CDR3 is TGTGCCACCAGCAGAGATTTGGGGAGGGGAAACACCATATATTTT. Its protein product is CATSRDLGRGNTIYF. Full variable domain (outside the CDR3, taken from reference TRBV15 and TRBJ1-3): DAMVIQNPRYQVTQFGKPVTLSCSQTLNHNVMYWYQQKSSQAPKLLFHYYDKDFNNEADTPDNFQSRRPNTSFCFLDIRSPGLGDTAMYLCATSRDLGRGNTIYFGEGSWLTVV.

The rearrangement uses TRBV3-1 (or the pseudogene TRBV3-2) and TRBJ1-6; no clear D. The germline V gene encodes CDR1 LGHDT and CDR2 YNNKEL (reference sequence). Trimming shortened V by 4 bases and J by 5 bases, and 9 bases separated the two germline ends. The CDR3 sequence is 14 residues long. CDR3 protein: CASSPAVNNSPLHF. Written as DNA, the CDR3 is TGTGCCAGCAGCCCCGCGGTCAATAATTCACCCCTCCACTTT.